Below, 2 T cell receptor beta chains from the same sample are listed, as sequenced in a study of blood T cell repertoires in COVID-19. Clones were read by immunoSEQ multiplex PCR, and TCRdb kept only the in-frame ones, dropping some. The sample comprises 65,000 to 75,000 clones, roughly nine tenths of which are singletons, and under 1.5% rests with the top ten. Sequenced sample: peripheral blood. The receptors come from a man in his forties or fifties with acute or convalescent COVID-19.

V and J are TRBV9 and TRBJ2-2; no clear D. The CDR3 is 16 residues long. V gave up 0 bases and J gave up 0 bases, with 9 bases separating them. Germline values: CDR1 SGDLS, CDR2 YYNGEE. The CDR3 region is CASSVGTTPNTGELFF. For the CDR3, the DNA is TGTGCCAGCAGCGTAGGAACTACGCCGAACACCGGGGAGCTGTTTTTT.

CDR3 region: CSVRDAYEQYV. CDR3 in DNA: TGCAGCGTGCGGGACGCCTACGAGCAGTACGTC. V is TRBV29-1 and J is TRBJ2-7; tentatively, D is TRBD2 (6 bases). V was pared by 6 bases and J by 2 bases, with 8 bases between. The V gene's germline CDR1 is SQVTM and CDR2 ANQGSEA. The CDR3 is made up of 11 amino acids.